This T cell receptor (beta chain) was observed in a study of T-cell reconstitution after alpha-beta-depleted transplantation in children. General study results and limits: It was reported that alpha-beta T cells came from several hundred expanded graft clones (about two months after transplant).

V was pared by 4 bases and J by 2 bases, with 11 bases of the junction left unmatched. From germline, CDR1 is SGHDT and CDR2 YYEEEE. This CDR3 spans 17 amino acids. The TCRbeta library was prepared with unique molecular identifiers. MiXCR, applied by TCRdb to the PCR reads, yields one record per CDR3 protein. The profile shows a few hundred thousand distinct CDR3 sequences, roughly 25% of them singletons. Remarks on this clonotype: The antigen is undetermined.

This TCR was recovered from a female patient aged 2 to 10 who had a stem cell transplant for congenital amegakaryocytic thrombocytopenia, so the T cells may come from the graft donor. The sequences come from PBMCs, mostly from graft donor cells, collected 360 days after TCRalphabeta/CD19-depleted stem cell transplant. The chain is built from TRBV5-6 and TRBJ2-1; 8 nucleotides align to TRBD2. The CDR3 protein is CASSREGGRFPYNEQFF. In nucleotides, the CDR3 is TGTGCCAGCAGCCGCGAAGGCGGGAGGTTTCCCTACAATGAGCAGTTCTTC.